What follows describes a single T cell receptor beta chain. Trimming left V 2 bases short and J 4 bases short, with 12 bases between. Germline values: CDR1 SEHNR, CDR2 FQNEAQ (reference sequence). The CDR3 is made up of 15 amino acids. The sample is drawn from a study of blood T cell repertoires in COVID-19. Background on the study: Acute and convalescent COVID-19 specimens originated in the United States, Italy and Spain.

Clones were read by immunoSEQ multiplex PCR, and TCRdb kept only the in-frame ones, dropping some. The data contain about 140,000 clones, over 75% of them singletons. The rearrangement links TRBV7-9 to TRBJ2-1; D possibly corresponds to TRBD2 (5 bases). The TCR comes from a woman between 45 and 65 years old with acute or convalescent COVID-19. Sequenced sample: peripheral blood. This chain's CDR3 is CASSLRGSEYNEQFF. In nucleotides, the CDR3 is TGTGCCAGCAGCTTAAGAGGGTCGGAATACAATGAGCAGTTCTTC.